These 9 T cell receptor beta chains originate from one sample sequenced in a study of CD8 T cells in Susac syndrome. Reverse transcription of about 0.45 to 1 ug RNA was carried out with random hexamers. TCRdb independently ran MiXCR on the immunoSEQ multiplex PCR reads; one entry per CDR3 protein. The data contain about 120,000 distinct CDR3 sequences, roughly 95% of them seen just once; the ten biggest clones take up roughly 0.14%. Sequenced material: CD4+ T cells from PBMCs. The receptors shown here come from a human donor with Susac syndrome.

The chain recombines TRBV29-1 with TRBJ2-4, with 10 bases matching TRBD1. The length of the CDR3 is 15 residues. Germline V gene sequence: CDR1 SQVTM, CDR2 ANQGSEA. With 6 bases clipped from V and 0 bases from J, the junction kept 5 bases outside the gene matches. CDR3 nucleotides: TGCAGCGTAGGACAGGGGGAACCAGCCAAAAACATTCAGTACTTC. Its translation is CSVGQGEPAKNIQYF.

The chain recombines TRBV18 with TRBJ2-2; no definite D call. The germline V and J ends were trimmed by 4 bases and 3 bases, with 6 bases remaining between them. This CDR3 region has 13 residues. Germline V gene sequence: CDR1 KGHSH, CDR2 LQKENI. The CDR3 protein is CASSRTDTGELFF. CDR3 sequence (DNA): TGTGCCAGCTCACGAACGGACACCGGGGAGCTGTTTTTT.

This rearrangement joins TRBV5-6 to TRBJ2-2; D is uncertain. CDR3 length equals 13 residues. From germline, CDR1 is SGHDT and CDR2 YYEEEE. V gave up 0 bases and J gave up 2 bases, with 2 bases separating them. CDR3 nucleotides: TGTGCCAGCAGCTTGGACAACACCGGGGAGCTGTTTTTT. Translation: CASSLDNTGELFF.

The V call is TRBV28, the J call TRBJ2-7; 9 nucleotides line up with TRBD1. CDR3 length equals 13 residues. J gave up 5 bases and V 6 bases, and 5 bases lay outside the gene matches. CDR1 is MDHEN, CDR2 SYDVKM, per germline. In DNA, the CDR3 is TGTGCCAGCAGACGGGGACAGGGCGACGAGCAGTACTTC. It is translated as CASRRGQGDEQYF.

V is TRBV9 and J is TRBJ2-3; 7 bases agree with TRBD2. CDR1 is SGDLS, CDR2 YYNGEE, per germline. This CDR3 has 15 residues. Trimming took 2 bases from V and 2 from J; bases not matched to a gene: 5. DNA of the CDR3: TGTGCCAGCAGCGTCGCTAGCGGACACACAGATACGCAGTATTTT. Amino acids: CASSVASGHTDTQYF. The variable domain in full, completed from reference TRBV9 and TRBJ2-3, reads DSGVTQTPKHLITATGQRVTLRCSPRSGDLSVYWYQQSLDQGLQFLIQYYNGEERAKGNILERFSAQQFPDLHSELNLSSLELGDSALYFCASSVASGHTDTQYFGPGTRLTVL.

The V and J genes are TRBV7-6 and TRBJ2-1; a weak D match, TRBD1 (5 bases). CDR1 is SGHVS and CDR2 is FNYEAQ in the germline V gene. Trimming removed 0 bases at V and 6 bases at J, with 6 bases between. The CDR3 sequence is 13 residues long. The CDR3 DNA sequence: TGTGCCAGCAGCTTAGCTGGGGCCAATGAGCAGTTCTTC. Protein product: CASSLAGANEQFF.

The CDR3 loop is CAWSTGDGQPQHF. CDR3 DNA sequence: TGTGCCTGGAGTACAGGGGACGGTCAGCCCCAGCATTTT. The genes are TRBV30 and TRBJ1-5; 7 positions match TRBD1. The J segment lost 6 bases and the V segment lost 2 bases, leaving 4 bases of the junction unmatched. Per the germline V gene, CDR1 is GTSNPN and CDR2 is SVGIG (reference sequence). This CDR3 spans 13 amino acids.

V gene TRBV7-9 combines with J gene TRBJ1-5; D is uncertain. V lost 3 bases, J lost 6 bases, and 6 bases lay in between. Per germline, CDR1 SEHNR and CDR2 FQNEAQ (reference sequence). This CDR3 region has 12 residues. The CDR3 is CASSFTSQPQHF. CDR3 nucleotides: TGTGCCAGCAGCTTCACTAGTCAGCCCCAGCATTTT.

The chain recombines TRBV20-1 with TRBJ1-1; D unclear. Trimming pared 7 bases from V and 1 base from J, leaving 10 bases between. Looked up from germline, CDR1 is DFQATT and CDR2 is SNEGSKA (reference sequence). The CDR3 runs to 12 residues. CDR3 in DNA: TGCAGTGACGGGAGGCGGAACACTGAAGCTTTCTTT. This translates into CSDGRRNTEAFF.